A selection of T cell receptor beta chains follows, all from one sample in a study of control samples from healthy donors and cancer patients. Some clones are missing from TCRdb's copy, which holds only in-frame ones; the method was immunoSEQ multiplex PCR. The repertoire consists of roughly 120,000 clones, with just over 90% occurring once and the leading ten covering over 1.5%. Sequences were obtained from PBMCs. The source is a man aged 45-65 years with head and neck cancer. CDR3s include the opening cysteine and the closing phenylalanine or tryptophan. A D gene is named only where the DNA matches it firmly. Size is stated for part of the rows, as once, few or many counts, or as a class when the clone is expanded.

clone_size	d_call	v_call	j_call	cdr3_aa	cdr3_nt
-	TRBD2	TRBV19	TRBJ2-1	CASSPPGLLEEQFF	TGTGCCAGTAGTCCCCCGGGACTACTGGAGGAGCAGTTCTTC
-	-	TRBV2	TRBJ1-4	CARGTEKLFF	TGTGCCAGGGGTACTGAAAAACTGTTTTTT
-	TRBD1	TRBV5-1	TRBJ1-2	CASSLAPRTGRSMRGYTF	TGCGCCAGCAGCTTGGCCCCAAGGACAGGGAGAAGTATGCGGGGCTACACCTTC
-	-	TRBV9	TRBJ2-3	CASSVDISRDTQYF	TGTGCCAGCAGCGTAGATATCTCCCGGGATACGCAGTATTTT
many	-	TRBV15	TRBJ1-1	CATSRETEAFF	TGTGCCACCAGCAGAGAGACTGAAGCTTTCTTT
-	TRBD2	TRBV13	TRBJ2-1	CASSPGLAGGPRSVNEQFF	TGTGCCAGCAGCCCGGGACTAGCGGGGGGCCCGAGGAGTGTCAATGAGCAGTTCTTC
-	TRBD2	TRBV25-1	TRBJ2-5	CASSESWGRLARQETQYF	TGTGCCAGCAGTGAATCATGGGGTCGACTAGCGCGGCAAGAGACCCAGTACTTC
-	-	TRBV6-6	TRBJ2-3	CASRRQAQGIGTDTQYF	TGTGCCAGCAGACGACAAGCCCAGGGTATAGGGACAGATACGCAGTATTTT
-	TRBD1	TRBV20-1	TRBJ1-2	CSASYRTGPNYGYTF	TGCAGTGCTAGTTATCGGACAGGGCCGAACTATGGCTACACCTTC
-	TRBD1	TRBV30	TRBJ1-1	CAWWDRSNTEAFF	TGTGCCTGGTGGGACAGATCCAACACTGAAGCTTTCTTT
-	TRBD2	TRBV6-1	TRBJ2-3	CASSEGLAGDTQYF	TGTGCCAGCAGTGAAGGACTAGCGGGTGATACGCAGTATTTT
few	TRBD1	TRBV7-8	TRBJ2-1	CASSLGYRGINNEQFF	TGTGCCAGCAGCTTAGGGTACAGGGGTATCAACAATGAGCAGTTCTTC
-	TRBD2	TRBV5-8	TRBJ2-3	CASSWAGGTDTQYF	TGTGCCAGCAGCTGGGCGGGGGGCACAGATACGCAGTATTTT
-	TRBD2	TRBV7-2	TRBJ2-5	CASSSGLAGQETQYF	TGTGCCAGCAGCTCGGGACTAGCGGGCCAAGAGACCCAGTACTTC
-	TRBD2	TRBV7-2	TRBJ2-1	CASSFSGGPGNEQFF	TGTGCCAGCAGCTTTTCGGGGGGGCCGGGAAATGAGCAGTTCTTC
-	TRBD1	TRBV6-5	TRBJ1-2	CASRPLPQGDYGYTF	TGTGCCAGCAGACCACTCCCTCAGGGGGACTATGGCTACACCTTC
-	-	TRBV9	TRBJ1-4	CASSLEGANEKLFF	TGTGCCAGCAGCCTGGAGGGAGCGAATGAAAAACTGTTTTTT
-	TRBD2	TRBV9	TRBJ2-7	CASSVAGGLAGEQYF	TGTGCCAGCAGCGTAGCCGGGGGACTAGCGGGAGAGCAGTACTTC
-	-	TRBV6-1	TRBJ2-7	CASSEGSGAPYEQYF	TGTGCCAGCAGTGAAGGTTCAGGGGCCCCCTACGAGCAGTACTTC
-	TRBD1	TRBV6-5	TRBJ1-6	CASSLIRTGDSPLHF	TGTGCCAGCAGTCTCATACGGACAGGGGATTCACCCCTCCACTTT
once	-	TRBV7-7	TRBJ1-1	CASSLVGMQTYTEAFF	TGTGCCAGCAGCTTAGTAGGAATGCAGACATACACTGAAGCTTTCTTT